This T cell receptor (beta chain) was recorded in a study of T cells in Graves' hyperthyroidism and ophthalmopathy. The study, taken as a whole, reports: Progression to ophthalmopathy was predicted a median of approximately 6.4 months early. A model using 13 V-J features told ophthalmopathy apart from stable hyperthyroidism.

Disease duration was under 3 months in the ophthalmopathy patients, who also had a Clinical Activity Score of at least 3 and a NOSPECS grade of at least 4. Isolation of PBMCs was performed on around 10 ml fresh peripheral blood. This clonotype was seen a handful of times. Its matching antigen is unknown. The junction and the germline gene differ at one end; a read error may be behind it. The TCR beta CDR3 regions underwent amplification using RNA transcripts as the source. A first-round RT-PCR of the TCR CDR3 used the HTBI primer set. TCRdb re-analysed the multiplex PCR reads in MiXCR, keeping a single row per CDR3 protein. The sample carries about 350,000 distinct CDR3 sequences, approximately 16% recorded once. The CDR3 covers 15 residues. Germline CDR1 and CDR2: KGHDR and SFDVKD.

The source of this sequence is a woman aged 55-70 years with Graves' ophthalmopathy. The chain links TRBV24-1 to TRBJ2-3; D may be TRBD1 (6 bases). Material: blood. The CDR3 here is CATSDNPRGTGTQYF. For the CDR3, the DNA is TGTGCCACCAGTGACAATCCCAGGGGAACAGGTACGCAGTATTTT.